This TCR beta chain was recorded in a study of shared clonotypes between healthy human individuals. In the source study's methods: From ImmunoSEQ came sequences covering only the junction and carrying no quality scores, so filtering differed. Clones were sequenced by immunoSEQ multiplex PCR, and TCRdb holds only the in-frame ones, with some missing. V, J and clone size are those of that table, while D and trimming were read from the DNA. The sample includes around 2.1 million clones, 85% to 95% of them seen just once. The study, taken as a whole, reports: Shared across a few donors were around 5% of the naive CD4 clonotypes.

The germline CDR1 and CDR2 sequences are SNHLY and FYNNEI. Trimming cost V 2 bases and J 3 bases, with 20 bases left between them. The CDR3 is 17 residues long. Only CD45RO-negative cells positively selected for CCR7 counted as naive CD8 cells, so terminally differentiated effector memory CD45RA+ cells were excluded. As to this clone: Antigen: not known.

The chain couples TRBV2 to TRBJ2-7, with D perhaps being TRBD1 or TRBD2 (5 bases each). The TCR originated in a young man in good health. Some clones in this sample may be carry-over from other donors' samples. Sequencing was carried out using naive CD8+ T cells from PBMCs. The CDR3 spells CASSERDPSYKLYEQYF. Written as DNA, the CDR3 is TGTGCCAGCAGTGAACGGGACCCTTCATACAAACTCTACGAGCAGTACTTC.